This T cell receptor beta chain was identified during a study of blood T cell repertoires in COVID-19. About the research overall: Both acute and convalescent COVID-19 samples were obtained from the United States, Italy and Spain. T cells, B-cell-depleted T cells, or PBMCs supplied cDNA or gDNA.

This clone was detected once. In the original processing: Counts of nucleated cells, estimated from reference gene primer amplification, were obtained. Sequenced by immunoSEQ multiplex PCR; TCRdb stores in-frame clones only, minus some. The DNA gave D and trimming, while V, J and clone size come from that table. This sample carries roughly 110,000 clones, approximately 84% of them seen once, and the ten largest clones take 3% to 3.5%. Sequenced input: peripheral blood. The origin of this receptor is a middle-aged man with acute or convalescent COVID-19.

CDR3 coding DNA: TGTGCCAGCTCACCAAGGCAGGGTTTGAACAATGAGCAGTTCTTC. This translates into CASSPRQGLNNEQFF. The J gene is TRBJ2-1, the V gene TRBV18; TRBD1 is a possible D gene (5 bases). This CDR3 contains 15 residues. V lost 2 bases, J lost 5 bases, and 13 bases lay in between. Germline V gene lookup returns CDR1 KGHSH and CDR2 LQKENI.